These T cell receptor beta chains were read from a single sample in a study of T-cell memory formation after mild COVID-19. MiXCR, applied by TCRdb to the 5' RACE reads, yields one record per CDR3 protein. The sample holds about 260,000 distinct CDR3 sequences, about 17% seen once. The source material was PBMCs or a T cell subset sorted from them (not recorded which). Receptor source: a man aged 18 to 30 who had mild COVID-19 (a few samples of this study predate the infection). Cell type and time point are not known. Each CDR3 is given with its conserved first and last residue. D genes are given only for firm matches. Only part of the rows carry a size: once, few, many, or a class if the clone is expanded.

abundance: NA; v_gene: TRBV7-2; d_gene: TRBD1; j_gene: TRBJ1-5; CDR3nt: TGTGCCAGCAGCTTGTCCGGGACAGGATATGATCAGCCCCAGCATTTT; CDR3aa: CASSLSGTGYDQPQHF
abundance: few; v_gene: TRBV2; d_gene: NA; j_gene: TRBJ1-1; CDR3nt: TGTGCCAGCAGACGGACAGCAATTGAAGCTTTCTTT; CDR3aa: CASRRTAIEAFF
abundance: few; v_gene: TRBV4-3; d_gene: NA; j_gene: TRBJ1-2; CDR3nt: TGCGCCAGCAGCCAAGAAAACAGGGCTGGCTACACCTTC; CDR3aa: CASSQENRAGYTF
abundance: NA; v_gene: TRBV11-2; d_gene: TRBD1; j_gene: TRBJ2-2; CDR3nt: TGTGCCAGCAGCTTAGGCCGGGACAGGGTTTTGACCGGGGAGCTGTTTTTT; CDR3aa: CASSLGRDRVLTGELFF
abundance: NA; v_gene: TRBV11-3; d_gene: NA; j_gene: TRBJ2-1; CDR3nt: TGTGCCAGCAGCTTAGTAACAGGGTATGAGCAGTTCTTC; CDR3aa: CASSLVTGYEQFF
abundance: NA; v_gene: TRBV7-2; d_gene: TRBD2; j_gene: TRBJ2-3; CDR3nt: TGTGCCAGCAGCCCCTTCTGGACTAGCCAGAGCACAGATACGCAGTATTTT; CDR3aa: CASSPFWTSQSTDTQYF
abundance: NA; v_gene: TRBV3-1; d_gene: NA; j_gene: TRBJ2-3; CDR3nt: TGTGCCAGCAGCCCCACCGCCGGACTTAACACAGATACGCAGTATTTT; CDR3aa: CASSPTAGLNTDTQYF
abundance: NA; v_gene: TRBV5-1; d_gene: TRBD2; j_gene: TRBJ2-3; CDR3nt: TGCGCCAGCAAGGGACTAGCCACAGATACGCAGTATTTT; CDR3aa: CASKGLATDTQYF
abundance: few; v_gene: TRBV5-6; d_gene: NA; j_gene: TRBJ2-1; CDR3nt: TGTGCCAGCAGCTTAACCTGGGCCAACTACAATGAGCAGTTCTTC; CDR3aa: CASSLTWANYNEQFF
abundance: NA; v_gene: TRBV7-2; d_gene: NA; j_gene: TRBJ1-6; CDR3nt: TGTGCCAGCAGCAACCGGGCCAGAGTAAATTCACCCCTCCACTTT; CDR3aa: CASSNRARVNSPLHF
abundance: NA; v_gene: TRBV11-2; d_gene: NA; j_gene: TRBJ2-2; CDR3nt: TGTGCCAGCAGCTCTCGACTAGCGAACACCGGGGAGCTGTTTTTT; CDR3aa: CASSSRLANTGELFF
abundance: few; v_gene: TRBV25-1; d_gene: NA; j_gene: TRBJ2-3; CDR3nt: TGTGCCAGCAGTGAAAAGTATATCACAGATACGCAGTATTTT; CDR3aa: CASSEKYITDTQYF
abundance: NA; v_gene: TRBV18; d_gene: NA; j_gene: TRBJ2-5; CDR3nt: TGTGCCAGCTCAATCGGAGGGCAAGAGACCCAGTACTTC; CDR3aa: CASSIGGQETQYF
abundance: NA; v_gene: TRBV28; d_gene: NA; j_gene: TRBJ2-5; CDR3nt: TGTGCCAGCACCCACGACGGAACCACTAAGGACCAAGAGACCCAGTACTTC; CDR3aa: CASTHDGTTKDQETQYF
abundance: few; v_gene: TRBV4-3; d_gene: NA; j_gene: TRBJ1-1; CDR3nt: TGCGCCAGCAGCCAAGATTCGAGGGGCTCTGGAACTGAAGCTTTCTTT; CDR3aa: CASSQDSRGSGTEAFF
abundance: few; v_gene: TRBV12-3/TRBV12-4; d_gene: TRBD2; j_gene: TRBJ2-1; CDR3nt: TGTGCCAGCAGCTACGGACTAGCGGGGGGCCGCTCCTACAATGAGCAGTTCTTC; CDR3aa: CASSYGLAGGRSYNEQFF
abundance: few; v_gene: TRBV18; d_gene: TRBD1; j_gene: TRBJ2-4; CDR3nt: TGTGCCAGCTCACCCGGGACAGGAACAGGGAACATTCAGTACTTC; CDR3aa: CASSPGTGTGNIQYF
abundance: NA; v_gene: TRBV5-1; d_gene: TRBD1; j_gene: TRBJ1-4; CDR3nt: TGCGCCAGCAGCAGAGGAGACAGGGTGTACGAAAAACTGTTTTTT; CDR3aa: CASSRGDRVYEKLFF
abundance: few; v_gene: TRBV2; d_gene: TRBD1; j_gene: TRBJ1-5; CDR3nt: TGTGCCAGCAGTGCCCAGGGGGCTTATCAGCCCCAGCATTTT; CDR3aa: CASSAQGAYQPQHF
abundance: NA; v_gene: TRBV5-1; d_gene: TRBD2; j_gene: TRBJ2-5; CDR3nt: TGCGCCAGCAGCTTGGCCGGACTAGCGTCGCAATCCGCCCAGTACTTC; CDR3aa: CASSLAGLASQSAQYF
abundance: NA; v_gene: TRBV5-1; d_gene: NA; j_gene: TRBJ2-2; CDR3nt: TGCGCCAGCAGCTTGGGACAGGAGAACACCGGGGAGCTGTTTTTT; CDR3aa: CASSLGQENTGELFF
abundance: NA; v_gene: TRBV7-9; d_gene: NA; j_gene: TRBJ1-5; CDR3nt: TGTGCTTGGAGCCGGGGGCCCAATCAGCCCCAGCATTTT; CDR3aa: CAWSRGPNQPQHF
abundance: NA; v_gene: TRBV10-2; d_gene: NA; j_gene: TRBJ2-5; CDR3nt: TGCGCCAGCGCTGGACTTACTGAAGAGACCCAGTACTTC; CDR3aa: CASAGLTEETQYF
abundance: many; v_gene: TRBV29-1; d_gene: TRBD1; j_gene: TRBJ2-3; CDR3nt: TGCAGCCTCGAGGGACAGGGGGTCGGCACAGATACGCAGTATTTT; CDR3aa: CSLEGQGVGTDTQYF
abundance: NA; v_gene: TRBV10-2; d_gene: NA; j_gene: TRBJ2-7; CDR3nt: TGCGCCAGCAGTGACTTATACGAGCAGTACTTC; CDR3aa: CASSDLYEQYF
abundance: NA; v_gene: TRBV5-1; d_gene: NA; j_gene: TRBJ1-1; CDR3nt: TGCGCCAGCAGCTTGGACAGCCTGAACACTGAAGCTTTCTTT; CDR3aa: CASSLDSLNTEAFF
abundance: NA; v_gene: TRBV7-2; d_gene: NA; j_gene: TRBJ2-1; CDR3nt: TGTGCCAGCAGCTTCGATAGGGCAGGGTACAATGAGCAGTTCTTC; CDR3aa: CASSFDRAGYNEQFF
abundance: NA; v_gene: TRBV4-3; d_gene: TRBD2; j_gene: TRBJ2-3; CDR3nt: TGCGCCAGCAGTCGCAAGCGGGGAAGGCCAGATACGCAGTATTTT; CDR3aa: CASSRKRGRPDTQYF
abundance: NA; v_gene: TRBV6-5; d_gene: NA; j_gene: TRBJ1-2; CDR3nt: TGTGCCAGCAGTTACCTGGGAGAAAACTATGGCTACACCTTC; CDR3aa: CASSYLGENYGYTF
abundance: NA; v_gene: TRBV5-1; d_gene: NA; j_gene: TRBJ1-1; CDR3nt: TGCGCCAGCAGCCCGTCGGGTTTTGAAGCTTTCTTT; CDR3aa: CASSPSGFEAFF
abundance: NA; v_gene: TRBV5-1; d_gene: NA; j_gene: TRBJ1-6; CDR3nt: TGCGCCAGCAGCTTGGACAAGTCAAATTCACCCCTCCACTTT; CDR3aa: CASSLDKSNSPLHF
abundance: NA; v_gene: TRBV11-2; d_gene: NA; j_gene: TRBJ2-6; CDR3nt: TGTGCCAGCAGCTTAGTTCTGATAGCCTCTGGGGCCAACGTCCTGACTTTC; CDR3aa: CASSLVLIASGANVLTF
abundance: few; v_gene: TRBV20-1; d_gene: NA; j_gene: TRBJ1-6; CDR3nt: TGCAGTGCCATAGGGGGTAATTCACCCCTCCACTTT; CDR3aa: CSAIGGNSPLHF
abundance: few; v_gene: TRBV5-6; d_gene: NA; j_gene: TRBJ2-1; CDR3nt: TGTGCCAGCAGCTTGCTACAAGTCTACAATGAGCAGTTCTTC; CDR3aa: CASSLLQVYNEQFF
abundance: few; v_gene: TRBV6-2/TRBV6-3; d_gene: TRBD1; j_gene: TRBJ2-1; CDR3nt: TGTGCCAGCAGTTCCGGTGGGACAGGGGGCAATGAGCAGTTCTTC; CDR3aa: CASSSGGTGGNEQFF
abundance: NA; v_gene: TRBV24-1; d_gene: TRBD1; j_gene: TRBJ2-1; CDR3nt: TGTGCCACCAGTGATCTCAGACAGGGGGATGAGCAGTTCTTC; CDR3aa: CATSDLRQGDEQFF
abundance: NA; v_gene: TRBV12-3/TRBV12-4; d_gene: TRBD2; j_gene: TRBJ2-1; CDR3nt: TGTGCCAGCTTCCCGGGGGGACTAGCGGGGGGGCTGAATGAGCAGTTCTTC; CDR3aa: CASFPGGLAGGLNEQFF
abundance: NA; v_gene: TRBV24-1; d_gene: NA; j_gene: TRBJ2-1; CDR3nt: TGTGCCACCAGTGATCCGGGTTATAGCGGTGCTGGTGAGCAGTTCTTC; CDR3aa: CATSDPGYSGAGEQFF
abundance: many; v_gene: TRBV6-5; d_gene: NA; j_gene: TRBJ1-5; CDR3nt: TGTGCCAGCAGCATGAAGGCGGAGATCAATCAGCCCCAGCATTTT; CDR3aa: CASSMKAEINQPQHF
abundance: few; v_gene: TRBV6-8; d_gene: TRBD2; j_gene: TRBJ2-2; CDR3nt: TGTGCCAGCAGTTCGACTAGCGGGGGCACCGGGGAGCTGTTTTTT; CDR3aa: CASSSTSGGTGELFF
abundance: few; v_gene: TRBV2; d_gene: NA; j_gene: TRBJ1-2; CDR3nt: TGTGCCAGCAGTGAACAGGTCCCCACCAACTCTTATGGCTACACCTTC; CDR3aa: CASSEQVPTNSYGYTF
abundance: many; v_gene: TRBV5-4; d_gene: NA; j_gene: TRBJ2-2; CDR3nt: TGTGCCAGCAGCGTACCAGCCGGGGAGCTGTTTTTT; CDR3aa: CASSVPAGELFF